The 11 T cell receptor beta chains reported below all come from one sample, sequenced in a study of siplizumab effects on memory and regulatory T cells. Repertoires were generated with immunoSEQ multiplex PCR, while TCRdb's copy carries only in-frame clones and drops some. The sample gives 110,000 or so clones, just over 90% of which show up once; 0.32% is in the top ten. Sequenced input: CD4+ T cells sorted from blood. The receptors were sampled from a human donor in good health.

This sequence joins TRBV6-5 and TRBJ2-5; no firm D call. The CDR3 contains 12 residues. The V end lost 3 bases, the J end lost 5 bases, and 7 bases lay between the germline ends. Germline V gene lookup returns CDR1 MNHEY and CDR2 SVGAGI. The CDR3 protein is CASSYVGETQYF. The CDR3 DNA reads as TGTGCCAGCAGTTATGTGGGCGAGACCCAGTACTTC.

The rearrangement links TRBV7-6 to TRBJ1-6, with D unresolved. The V gene lost 3 bases and the J gene lost 1 base, with 19 bases spanning the gap. The germline CDR1 and CDR2 sequences are SGHVS and FNYEAQ. The CDR3 sequence is 19 residues long. CDR3 sequence reads: CASSLFAGNLGSYNSPLHF. Written as DNA, the CDR3 is TGTGCCAGCAGCTTGTTTGCGGGGAACCTTGGGTCCTATAATTCACCCCTCCACTTT. Complete variable domain (other parts from reference TRBV7-6 and TRBJ1-6): GAGVSQSPRYKVTKRGQDVALRCDPISGHVSLYWYRQALGQGPEFLTYFNYEAQQDKSGLPNDRFSAERPEGSISTLTIQRTEQRDSAMYRCASSLFAGNLGSYNSPLHFGNGTRLTVT.

This sequence joins TRBV5-1 and TRBJ2-1; perhaps D is TRBD1 or TRBD2 (6 bases each). Germline V gene data show CDR1 as SGHRS and CDR2 as YFSETQ. V lost 0 bases to trimming and J lost 6 bases, with 13 bases between them. This CDR3 is built from 15 residues. The CDR3 spells CASSLALGGGNEQFF. As DNA, the CDR3 is TGCGCCAGCAGCTTGGCCCTAGGAGGGGGCAATGAGCAGTTCTTC.

The chain recombines TRBV27 with TRBJ1-2; TRBD1 aligns across 9 bases. CDR1 is MNHEY and CDR2 is SMNVEV in the germline V gene (reference sequence). Unmatched junction bases numbered 9, after V lost 6 bases and J lost 4 bases. The CDR3 runs 15 residues. This CDR3 is CASSLMTGGVYGYTF. In nucleotides, the CDR3 is TGTGCCAGCAGCCTGATGACAGGGGGGGTCTATGGCTACACCTTC.

The chain joins TRBV6-5 to TRBJ1-2; 8 nucleotides match TRBD1. CDR1 is MNHEY, CDR2 SVGAGI, per germline. The CDR3 is 16 amino acids. V dropped 2 bases and J dropped 1; count of bases not matched to a gene: 6. The CDR3 DNA sequence: TGTGCCAGCAGTTACAGAGGGACAGGACTTAACTATGGCTACACCTTC. Its protein is CASSYRGTGLNYGYTF.

This rearrangement joins TRBV6-5 to TRBJ1-1; maybe TRBD1 (6 bases). The CDR3 covers 15 residues. With 2 bases removed from V and 6 bases from J, the gap between germline ends came to 16 bases. Germline V gene data show CDR1 as MNHEY and CDR2 as SVGAGI. In nucleotides, the CDR3 is TGTGCCAGCAGTTACGGCGGAGGGGGGGTTTCTGAAGCTTTCTTT. Translating gives CASSYGGGGVSEAFF.

V gene TRBV5-1 combines with J gene TRBJ2-3; no reliable D call. V gave up 0 bases and J gave up 6 bases, with 11 bases separating them. The CDR3 is made up of 14 amino acids. Germline values: CDR1 SGHRS, CDR2 YFSETQ. In DNA form, the CDR3 reads TGCGCCAGCAGCTTGGCCGCTCTGGGGGATACGCAGTATTTT. This sequence encodes CASSLAALGDTQYF.

The chain couples TRBV4-2 to TRBJ2-6; tentatively, D is TRBD1 (5 bases). The length of the CDR3 is 16 residues. V gave up 0 bases and J gave up 8 bases, with 14 bases separating them. CDR1 is LGHNA, CDR2 YNFKEQ, per germline. For the CDR3, the DNA is TGTGCCAGCAGCCAAGATTCGGCAGGGCGTACCAACGTCCTGACTTTC. This codes for CASSQDSAGRTNVLTF.

This chain links TRBV11-3 with TRBJ2-1; 8 bases line up with TRBD2. After removal of 6 bases from V and 0 bases from J, the junction contained 10 bases not matched to a gene. This CDR3 comprises 17 residues. Germline CDR1 is SGHNT and CDR2 is YENEEA. The CDR3 bases are TGTGCCAGCAGTTCTCCTCAGCGGGGGATCTCCTACAATGAGCAGTTCTTC. Its protein product is CASSSPQRGISYNEQFF.

CDR3 sequence (DNA): TGTGCCAGCAGCTTCAACCCCACAGATACGCAGTATTTT. It translates to CASSFNPTDTQYF. This chain connects TRBV5-6 to TRBJ2-3; D is unclear. With 2 bases removed from V and 2 bases from J, the gap between germline ends came to 6 bases. Germline CDR1 reads SGHDT; CDR2 reads YYEEEE. This CDR3 is built from 13 residues.

In its sample, this clone was seen once. This chain connects TRBV19 to TRBJ2-1; tentatively, D is TRBD2 (6 bases). CDR3 length: 14 residues. From germline, CDR1 is LNHDA and CDR2 SQIVND (reference sequence). Trimming pared 7 bases from V and 3 bases from J, leaving 13 bases between. CDR3 sequence reads: CASMEGVGYNEQFF. DNA of the CDR3: TGTGCCAGTATGGAGGGAGTGGGCTACAATGAGCAGTTCTTC.